The 12 T cell receptor beta chains listed next were all sequenced from one sample in a study of molecular identifiers for immune sequencing clone quantification. TCRdb re-derived calls from the PCR reads in MiXCR, one entry per CDR3 protein. The sample carries 45,000 to 55,000 distinct CDR3 sequences, about a third recorded once. The sequenced material came from naive CD8+ T cells from blood, with Jurkat cell RNA spiked in. The subset was: FACS-sorted CD8+CD4-CCR7+CD45RA+ naive T cells. The receptors derive from a human donor in good health. Some libraries in this study had Jurkat cell RNA spiked in.

Note on this clonotype: This may come from a read error, since a much larger clone is one base off. The V call is TRBV28, the J call TRBJ1-5; no reliable D call. V was cut by 4 bases and J by 2 bases, with 15 bases left in between. Germline CDR1 MDHEN, CDR2 SYDVKM. CDR3 length equals 16 residues. The CDR3 DNA follows: TGTGCCAGCAGTTATAATGCAGATCACGGCAATCAGCCCCAGCATTTT. This sequence encodes CASSYNADHGNQPQHF. Full variable domain (outside the CDR3, taken from reference TRBV28 and TRBJ1-5): DVKVTQSSRYLVKRTGEKVFLECVQDMDHENMFWYRQDPGLGLRLIYFSYDVKMKEKGDIPEGYSVSREKKERFSLILESASTNQTSMYLCASSYNADHGNQPQHFGDGTRLSIL.

This clonotype has just a few counts. This rearrangement joins TRBV27 to TRBJ1-1; no clear D gene. The V gene's germline CDR1 is MNHEY and CDR2 SMNVEV (reference sequence). V dropped 3 bases and J dropped 0 bases, with 5 bases sitting between them. This CDR3 spans 13 amino acids. This CDR3 is CASSFGMNTEAFF. DNA of the CDR3: TGTGCCAGCAGTTTTGGGATGAACACTGAAGCTTTCTTT.

A few counts support this clonotype. The chain links TRBV13 to TRBJ2-2; D is uncertain. The germline CDR1 and CDR2 sequences are PRHDT and FYEKMQ (reference sequence). The germline V and J ends were trimmed by 4 bases and 5 bases, with 14 bases remaining between them. The CDR3 loop spans 15 amino acids. The CDR3 region has the DNA TGTGCCAGCAGCTACGATCCCCTGGGGACCGGGGAGCTGTTTTTT. Translation: CASSYDPLGTGELFF.

This clonotype was observed many times. The rearrangement joins TRBV7-9 to TRBJ2-3; 7 bases match TRBD2. Trimming cost V 4 bases and J 7 bases; bases outside gene matches: 11. The CDR3 totals 15 residues. Germline CDR1 reads SEHNR; CDR2 reads FQNEAQ (reference sequence). The CDR3 nucleotides read TGTGCCAGCAGCTCCGGGACTACTTCCATGAATACGCAGTATTTT. It codes for CASSSGTTSMNTQYF.

A note on this clonotype: A read error may produce the germline difference seen at one junction end. The J gene is TRBJ2-1, the V gene TRBV20-1; TRBD2 aligns across 11 bases. Germline V gene sequence: CDR1 DFQATT, CDR2 SNEGSKA (reference sequence). The CDR3 sequence is 14 residues long. The CDR3: CSASGTSGYNEQLF. DNA of the CDR3: TGCAGTGCTTCCGGGACTAGCGGATACAATGAGCAGCTCTTC.

This chain joins TRBV6-6 and TRBJ2-6; D is ambiguous. CDR1 and CDR2 from the germline V gene are MNHNY and SVGAGI (reference sequence). This CDR3 has 14 residues. V lost 0 bases, J lost 0 bases, and 0 bases lay in between. The CDR3 loop reads CASSYSSGANVLTF. For the CDR3, the DNA is TGTGCCAGCAGTTACTCCTCTGGGGCCAACGTCCTGACTTTC.

The chain is built from TRBV7-9 and TRBJ1-1, with a possible D match to TRBD1 (6 bases). The V gene's germline CDR1 is SEHNR and CDR2 FQNEAQ (reference sequence). The CDR3 covers 14 residues. V shed 5 bases and J shed 4 bases, with 14 bases lying between them. The CDR3 loop is CASSRPTGTTEAFF. Written as DNA, the CDR3 is TGTGCCAGCAGCCGCCCTACAGGGACCACTGAAGCTTTCTTT.

This clonotype was recorded many times. The chain uses TRBV2 and TRBJ2-7; no clear D. Germline CDR1 SNHLY, CDR2 FYNNEI. The CDR3 spans 14 residues. Trimming pared 6 bases from V and 1 base from J, leaving 13 bases between. The CDR3 DNA reads as TGTGCCAGCAGGTCGGGTCCCGTTTCCTACGAGCAGTACTTC. Residues: CASRSGPVSYEQYF.

With respect to this clonotype: The conserved phenylalanine or tryptophan is not found at the CDR3 terminus, so this likely reflects a read error. The chain carries TRBV7-8 and TRBJ2-5; D unresolved. The CDR3 has 14 amino acids. The germline V and J ends were trimmed by 1 base and 2 bases, with 8 bases remaining between them. The germline gives CDR1 SGHVS, CDR2 FQNEAQ. CDR3 nucleotide sequence: TGTGCCAGCAGCTTAGGTCTGGTGCAAGAGACCCAGTACTCC. Protein product: CASSLGLVQETQYS.

The rearrangement uses TRBV2 and TRBJ2-2, with TRBD2 matching over 14 bases. The trim removed 7 bases at V and 5 bases at J, leaving 9 bases unmatched. CDR1 and CDR2 from the germline V gene are SNHLY and FYNNEI. This CDR3 spans 17 amino acids. In nucleotides, the CDR3 is TGTGCCAGCAAAGGGACTAGCGGGAGTCGGTGGACCGGGGAGCTGTTTTTT. Protein sequence: CASKGTSGSRWTGELFF.

Remarks on this clonotype: A single base separates this from a much larger clone, so it may be a read error. The genes are TRBV14 and TRBJ2-2; D not certain. V lost 0 bases, J lost 3 bases, and 14 bases lay in between. This CDR3 has 17 residues. Germline V gene data show CDR1 as SGHDN and CDR2 as FVKESK. CDR3 sequence: CASSQETSEGHTGELFF. The DNA for the CDR3 is TGTGCCAGCAGCCAAGAAACATCGGAAGGACACACCGGGGAGCTGTTTTTT. The whole variable domain, filled in from reference TRBV14 and TRBJ2-2, reads EAGVTQFPSHSVIEKGQTVTLRCDPISGHDNLYWYRRVMGKEIKFLLHFVKESKQDESGMPNNRFLAERTGGTYSTLKVQPAELEDSGVYFCASSQETSEGHTGELFFGEGSRLTVL.

The V and J genes are TRBV27 and TRBJ2-1; 11 bases are a match to TRBD1. V lost 6 bases and J lost 6; bases outside the gene matches: 7. The CDR3 is made up of 15 amino acids. The germline V gene encodes CDR1 MNHEY and CDR2 SMNVEV (reference sequence). The CDR3 coding sequence is TGTGCCAGCAGGGTATTCGGGACAGGGGGCAATGAGCAGTTCTTC. It is translated as CASRVFGTGGNEQFF.